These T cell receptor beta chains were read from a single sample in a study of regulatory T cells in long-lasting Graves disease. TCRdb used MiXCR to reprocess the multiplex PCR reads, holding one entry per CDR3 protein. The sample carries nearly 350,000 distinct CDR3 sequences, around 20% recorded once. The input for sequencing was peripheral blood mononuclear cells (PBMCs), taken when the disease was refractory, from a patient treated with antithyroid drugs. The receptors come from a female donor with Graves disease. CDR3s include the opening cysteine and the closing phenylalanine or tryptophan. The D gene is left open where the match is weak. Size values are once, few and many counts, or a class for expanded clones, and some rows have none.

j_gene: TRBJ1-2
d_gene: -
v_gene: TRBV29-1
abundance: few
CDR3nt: TGCAGCGTTGAAAGGGGTTGGGATGGCTACACCTTC
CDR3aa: CSVERGWDGYTF

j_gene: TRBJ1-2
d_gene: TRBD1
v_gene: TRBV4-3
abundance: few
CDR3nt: TGCGCCAGCAGCCAAGACAGGGGGCCCTATGGCTACACCTTC
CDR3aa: CASSQDRGPYGYTF

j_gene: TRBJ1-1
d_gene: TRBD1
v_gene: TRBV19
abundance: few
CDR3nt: TGTGCCAGTAGAATCTACACAGGGGACACTGAAGCTTTCTTT
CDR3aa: CASRIYTGDTEAFF

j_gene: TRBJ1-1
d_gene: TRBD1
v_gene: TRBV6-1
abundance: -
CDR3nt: TGTGCCAGCAGTGGGGACAGGGCCACTGAAGCTTTCTTT
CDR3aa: CASSGDRATEAFF

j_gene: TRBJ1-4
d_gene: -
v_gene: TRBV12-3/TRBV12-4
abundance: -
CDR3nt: TGTGCCAGCTCGACGGGGAGAAAACTGTTTTTT
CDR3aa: CASSTGRKLFF

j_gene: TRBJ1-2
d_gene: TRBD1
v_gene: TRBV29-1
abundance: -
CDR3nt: TGCAGCGTTGAAGAGGACAGGGACGGCCAATATGGCTACACCTTC
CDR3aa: CSVEEDRDGQYGYTF

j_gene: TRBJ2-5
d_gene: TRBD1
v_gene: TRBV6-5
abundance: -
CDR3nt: TGTGCCAGCAGTTACCCCATTGGTCAGGGGGCGGAAGAGACCCAGTACTTC
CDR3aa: CASSYPIGQGAEETQYF

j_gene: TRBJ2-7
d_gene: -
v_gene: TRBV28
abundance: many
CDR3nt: TGTGCCAGCAGTTCCCCTACGCAGCAGTACTTC
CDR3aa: CASSSPTQQYF

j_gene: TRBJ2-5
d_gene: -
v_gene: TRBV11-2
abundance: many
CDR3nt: TGTGCCAGCAGCTTAGACGGGGGGCCGTTAGAGACCCAGTACTTC
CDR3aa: CASSLDGGPLETQYF

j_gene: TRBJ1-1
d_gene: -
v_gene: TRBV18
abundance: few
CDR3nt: TGTGCCAGCTCCGGAGGACAGAACACTGAAGCTTTCTTT
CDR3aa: CASSGGQNTEAFF

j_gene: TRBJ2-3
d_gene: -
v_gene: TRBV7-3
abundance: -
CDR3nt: TGTGCCAGCAGCGCCCTAGACAGGTCAGATACGCAGTATTTT
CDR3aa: CASSALDRSDTQYF

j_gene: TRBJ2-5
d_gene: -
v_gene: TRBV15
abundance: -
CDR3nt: TGTGCCACCAGCAGAGATGGGGCAGGTCAAGAGACCCAGTACTTC
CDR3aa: CATSRDGAGQETQYF

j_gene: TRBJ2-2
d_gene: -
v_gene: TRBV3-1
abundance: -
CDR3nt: TGTGCCTGTAGAGTGGGCACCGGGGAGCTGTTTTTT
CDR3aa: CACRVGTGELFF

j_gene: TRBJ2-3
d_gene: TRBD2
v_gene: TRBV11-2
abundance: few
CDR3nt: TGTGCCAGCAGCTTAGTGGGTAGCGGGAGGGGAAGAGATACGCAGTATTTT
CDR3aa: CASSLVGSGRGRDTQYF

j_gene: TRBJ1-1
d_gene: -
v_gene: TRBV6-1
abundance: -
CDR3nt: TGTGCCAGCAGTACAACGGGACTCTGGACTGAAGCTTTCTTT
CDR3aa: CASSTTGLWTEAFF

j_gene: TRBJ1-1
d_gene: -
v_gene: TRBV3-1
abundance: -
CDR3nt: TGTGCCAGCAGCTTCCGGGAGGGGGGCTTGAACACTGAAGCTTTCTTT
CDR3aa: CASSFREGGLNTEAFF

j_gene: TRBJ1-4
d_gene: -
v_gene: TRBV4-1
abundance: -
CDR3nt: TGCGCCAGCAGCCAAACCACACGCGGCGATGAAAAACTGTTTTTT
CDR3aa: CASSQTTRGDEKLFF

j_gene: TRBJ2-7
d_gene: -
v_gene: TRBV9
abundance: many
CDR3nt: TGTGCCAGCAGCGCTGACGGCTACGAGCAGTACTTC
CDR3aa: CASSADGYEQYF

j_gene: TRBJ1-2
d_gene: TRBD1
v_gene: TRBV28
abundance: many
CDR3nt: TGTGCCAGCAGTGACAGGGATGGCTACACCTTC
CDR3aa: CASSDRDGYTF

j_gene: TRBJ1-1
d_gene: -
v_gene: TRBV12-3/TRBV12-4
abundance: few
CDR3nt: TGTGCCAGCAGTTTACTCGGGAGTAGGGGCGGCACTGAAGCTTTCTTT
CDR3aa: CASSLLGSRGGTEAFF

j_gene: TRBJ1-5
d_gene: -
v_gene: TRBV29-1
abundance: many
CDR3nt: TGCAGCGTTGGTTCTGGCAATCAGCCCCAGCATTTT
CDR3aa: CSVGSGNQPQHF

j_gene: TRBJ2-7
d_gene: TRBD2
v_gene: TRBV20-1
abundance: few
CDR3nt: TGCAGTGCTAGGCTAGCGGGAGGGCGGTACGAGCAGTACTTC
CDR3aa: CSARLAGGRYEQYF

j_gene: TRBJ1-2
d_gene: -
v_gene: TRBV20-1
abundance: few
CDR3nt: TGCAGTGCTTATGACGGGGCTGATGGCTACACCTTC
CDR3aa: CSAYDGADGYTF

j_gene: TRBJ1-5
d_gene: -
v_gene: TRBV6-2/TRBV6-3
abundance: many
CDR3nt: TGTGCCAGCACCACTACAGGGATGAATCAGCCCCAGCATTTT
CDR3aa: CASTTTGMNQPQHF